These 21 T cell receptor beta chains share one sample of origin, sequenced in a study of blood T cell repertoires in COVID-19 (dated by TCRdb to the early 2020s). Library prep was done by the immunoSEQ multiplex PCR assay. In TCRdb, the immuneACCESS table is reduced to in-frame sequences with V and J assigned. These tables do not hold every clone; where another copy was compared, an unresolved V gene accounts for under half, and the others remain unexplained. This sample comprises 260,000 or so clones, more than 80% of them detected only once. 6% to 8% of the sample rests with the top ten. Sequenced: peripheral blood. These receptor sequences come from an elderly woman with COVID-19, enrolled during active disease.

This sequence joins TRBV29-1 and TRBJ1-1; 9 positions match TRBD1. Germline V gene data show CDR1 as SQVTM and CDR2 as ANQGSEA. The CDR3 covers 15 residues. The V and J ends lost 6 bases and 4 bases, in that order; junction bases with no gene match: 12. The CDR3 nucleotides read TGCAGCGTGATCAACAGGGGGCGAAATCCCACTGAAGCTTTCTTT. Translation: CSVINRGRNPTEAFF.

The rearrangement links TRBV6-2 or TRBV6-3 to TRBJ1-5; 8 bases line up with TRBD1. Losses at the gene ends were 4 bases for V and 2 bases for J; bases not matched to a gene: 7. From germline, CDR1 is MNHEY and CDR2 SVGEGT. The CDR3 consists of 16 residues. The CDR3 is CASSFPNRGGNQPQHF. DNA of the CDR3: TGTGCCAGCAGTTTCCCGAACAGGGGGGGCAATCAGCCCCAGCATTTT.

The gene calls are TRBV29-1 and TRBJ2-1, with D hard to call. Germline V CDR1 and CDR2: SQVTM, ANQGSEA. The CDR3 sequence is 10 residues long. Trimming shortened V by 3 bases and J by 15 bases, and 12 bases separated the two germline ends. CDR3 sequence: CSVEASSLFF. CDR3 coding DNA: TGCAGCGTTGAGGCTAGTTCATTGTTCTTC.

The chain carries TRBV7-2 and TRBJ2-3; 8 bases line up with TRBD1. The germline gives CDR1 SGHTA, CDR2 FQGNSA. The CDR3 is made up of 14 amino acids. The ends lost 5 bases at V and 3 bases at J; junction bases unmatched: 4. The CDR3 spells CASSTRTGTDTQYF. The CDR3 coding sequence is TGTGCCAGCAGCACCCGGACAGGGACAGATACGCAGTATTTT.

This clone was recorded once. The CDR3 region has the DNA TGTGCCAGCAGCTTCTGGACAGGGGTAAATCAGCCCCAGCATTTT. It yields the protein CASSFWTGVNQPQHF. V gene TRBV7-2 combines with J gene TRBJ1-5, with 9 positions matching TRBD1. This CDR3 region has 15 residues. The germline V gene encodes CDR1 SGHTA and CDR2 FQGNSA. J was trimmed by 4 bases and V by 3 bases; bases with no gene match: 4.

The chain is built from TRBV5-4 and TRBJ1-4, with no clear D. The V and J ends lost 5 bases and 1 base respectively, with 9 bases between them. CDR3 size: 14 residues. Germline V CDR1 and CDR2: SGHNT, YYREEE (reference sequence). This CDR3 reads CASREGGTNEKLFF. The CDR3 nucleotides read TGTGCCAGCAGGGAGGGAGGAACTAATGAAAAACTGTTTTTT.

The chain combines TRBV6-5 with TRBJ1-2, with a weak D call TRBD1 (6 bases). There are 13 residues in the CDR3. CDR1 MNHEY and CDR2 SVGAGI come from the germline V gene. V lost 6 bases, J lost 3 bases, and 11 bases lay in between. CDR3 sequence reads: CASSPQGYYGYTF. The CDR3 DNA reads as TGTGCCAGCAGCCCGCAGGGGTACTATGGCTACACCTTC.

The chain is built from TRBV11-2 and TRBJ1-6; 7 nucleotides match TRBD1. Trimming removed 1 base from V and 9 bases from J; junction bases left unmatched: 3. Germline CDR1 SGHAT, CDR2 FQNNGV. The length of the CDR3 is 14 residues. DNA for the CDR3: TGTGCCAGCAGCTTAGTGCAGGGGGTTTCACCCCTCCACTTT. Its protein is CASSLVQGVSPLHF.

The genes are TRBV2 and TRBJ1-2, with D possibly being TRBD1 (6 bases). Germline values: CDR1 SNHLY, CDR2 FYNNEI. V was shortened by 4 bases and J by 6 bases, with 15 bases between the two germline ends. This CDR3 is 14 amino acids long. The chain's CDR3 is CASSAFRQDHGYTF. Here the CDR3 DNA reads TGTGCCAGCAGTGCCTTTAGACAGGACCATGGCTACACCTTC. Using reference TRBV2 and TRBJ1-2 for the parts outside the CDR3, the full variable domain is EPEVTQTPSHQVTQMGQEVILRCVPISNHLYFYWYRQILGQKVEFLVSFYNNEISEKSEIFDDQFSVERPDGSNFTLKIRSTKLEDSAMYFCASSAFRQDHGYTFGSGTRLTVV.

The chain carries TRBV9 and TRBJ1-6; 8 bases are a match to TRBD1. CDR3 size: 12 residues. Trimming took 4 bases from V and 18 from J; bases not matched to a gene: 9. Germline CDR1 and CDR2: SGDLS and YYNGEE. As DNA, the CDR3 is TGTGCCAGCAGCTCCACGGACAGGGTCCCCCACTTT. Residues: CASSSTDRVPHF. Full variable domain (outside the CDR3, taken from reference TRBV9 and TRBJ1-6): DSGVTQTPKHLITATGQRVTLRCSPRSGDLSVYWYQQSLDQGLQFLIQYYNGEERAKGNILERFSAQQFPDLHSELNLSSLELGDSALYFCASSSTDRVPHFGNGTRLTVT.

The gene calls are TRBV5-1 and TRBJ2-7; TRBD2 matches 8 bases. The ends lost 2 bases at V and 2 bases at J; junction bases unmatched: 3. This CDR3 has 14 amino acids. Germline V gene lookup returns CDR1 SGHRS and CDR2 YFSETQ. CDR3: CASSLGAGAYEQYF. The CDR3 DNA follows: TGCGCCAGCAGCTTAGGAGCGGGGGCCTACGAGCAGTACTTC.

The chain links TRBV10-2 to TRBJ1-1; no clear D. CDR1 WSHSY and CDR2 SAAADI come from the germline V gene. V was clipped by 2 bases and J by 4 bases, with 11 bases between them. There are 14 residues in the CDR3. The CDR3 region is CASSEQALATEAFF. In nucleotides, the CDR3 is TGCGCCAGCAGTGAGCAGGCCCTCGCCACTGAAGCTTTCTTT.

A remark on this clone: This sample includes further DNA sequences coding for the same CDR3. The J gene is TRBJ2-7, the V gene TRBV2, with D perhaps matching TRBD1 (5 bases). Trimming shortened V by 2 bases and J by 4 bases, and 6 bases separated the two germline ends. CDR3 size: 12 residues. Germline CDR1 is SNHLY and CDR2 is FYNNEI. The CDR3, as DNA: TGTGCCAGCAGTGAACAGGGTTACGAGCAGTACTTC. It yields the protein CASSEQGYEQYF.

The genes are TRBV5-4 and TRBJ2-1; D uncertain. V was pared by 3 bases and J by 2 bases, with 3 bases between. CDR3 length: 12 amino acids. Germline V gene data show CDR1 as SGHNT and CDR2 as YYREEE (reference sequence). CDR3 in DNA: TGTGCCAGCAGCTCTCCCTACAATGAGCAGTTCTTC. Translated: CASSSPYNEQFF. Full variable domain (remainder filled in from reference TRBV5-4 and TRBJ2-1): ETGVTQSPTHLIKTRGQQVTLRCSSQSGHNTVSWYQQALGQGPQFIFQYYREEENGRGNFPPRFSGLQFPNYSSELNVNALELDDSALYLCASSSPYNEQFFGPGTRLTVL.

The J gene is TRBJ2-7, the V gene TRBV12-3 or TRBV12-4; 10 bases are a match to TRBD2. The ends lost 10 bases at V and 3 bases at J; junction bases unmatched: 6. There are 13 residues in the CDR3. This CDR3 is CATALAGVYEQYF. CDR3 DNA: TGTGCCACCGCGCTAGCGGGAGTCTACGAGCAGTACTTC.

The count of this clone is one. This chain uses TRBV7-2 with TRBJ2-7; TRBD1 aligns across 8 bases. V lost 5 bases, J lost 1 base, and 7 bases stayed unmatched. Germline CDR1 reads SGHTA; CDR2 reads FQGNSA. CDR3 length: 15 residues. The CDR3 region has the DNA TGTGCCAGCAGCCCCCGGCGGACAGGGTCCTACGAGCAGTACTTC. Protein: CASSPRRTGSYEQYF.

V usage is TRBV29-1 and J usage is TRBJ2-1; 9 nucleotides line up with TRBD2. Per germline, CDR1 SQVTM and CDR2 ANQGSEA. V lost 1 base, J lost 1 base, and 5 bases stayed unmatched. The CDR3 is made up of 16 amino acids. The CDR3 DNA follows: TGCAGCGTTGAAGGGGTAGCGGGGGAGTCCTACAATGAGCAGTTCTTC. As protein: CSVEGVAGESYNEQFF.

The rearrangement uses TRBV19 and TRBJ1-1, with D unclear. The CDR3 length is 15 residues. Looked up from germline, CDR1 is LNHDA and CDR2 is SQIVND (reference sequence). Trimming pared 6 bases from V and 5 bases from J, leaving 19 bases between. The CDR3 region has the DNA TGTGCCAGTAGCACTGGCCCCGCCAGGCAAACTGAAGCTTTCTTT. Its translation is CASSTGPARQTEAFF.

This clone has more than one count but fewer than ten. This chain connects TRBV9 to TRBJ2-1; 12 positions match TRBD2. V lost 2 bases to trimming and J lost 10 bases; unmatched junction nucleotides: 13. This CDR3 spans 17 amino acids. CDR1 is SGDLS and CDR2 is YYNGEE in the germline V gene. The CDR3 region is CASSVGGLAGGGAEQFF. The DNA of the CDR3 is TGTGCCAGCAGCGTGGGAGGTCTAGCGGGAGGGGGAGCGGAGCAGTTCTTC.

The rearrangement joins TRBV30 to TRBJ1-2; 7 bases are shared with TRBD1. This CDR3 comprises 15 residues. V was clipped by 5 bases and J by 0 bases; unmatched bases: 9. Germline CDR1 and CDR2: GTSNPN and SVGIG (reference sequence). CDR3 region: CAWSFSGTANYGYTF. CDR3 nucleotides: TGTGCCTGGTCATTTTCTGGGACAGCTAACTATGGCTACACCTTC.

At least ten counts were recorded for this clone. The chain uses TRBV30 and TRBJ1-2; TRBD1 is a possible D gene (6 bases). The CDR3 contains 18 residues. Trimming removed 4 bases at V and 1 base at J, with 25 bases between. The germline V gene has CDR1 GTSNPN and CDR2 SVGIG (reference sequence). For the CDR3, the DNA is TGTGCCTGGACGACAGGAGACCTGCGTCCGTCTCTTAACTATGGCTACACCTTC. Protein sequence: CAWTTGDLRPSLNYGYTF.